The source of this T cell receptor (beta chain) is a study of blood T cell repertoires in COVID-19. Overall study context: The study drew acute and convalescent COVID-19 samples from the United States, Italy and Spain. PBMCs, B-cell-depleted T cells, or T cells were the source of the cDNA or gDNA that made up the material.

The authors' processing: Amplification from reference gene primers served as the basis for estimated nucleated cell counts. This table comes from immunoSEQ multiplex PCR, and its TCRdb copy is limited to in-frame clones, with some not included. V and J calls and clone size are those listed in that table; D and trimming were worked out from the DNA. The sample shows around 25,000 clones, 75% to 90% of them seen only once. V lost 6 bases and J lost 7; bases outside the gene matches: 6. The CDR3 consists of 14 residues. The germline V gene has CDR1 ENHRY and CDR2 SYGVKD. This receptor was taken from a human donor in a cohort sampled during active COVID-19. This chain uses TRBV10-3 with TRBJ2-3, with 11 bases identical to TRBD2. The sample was peripheral blood. CDR3 nucleotides: TGTGCCATCAGGGACATAGCGGGGGGGCATACGCAGTATTTT. Translated: CAIRDIAGGHTQYF.